Presented here are 27 T cell receptor beta chains from one specimen sequenced in a study of shared clonotypes between healthy human individuals. Sequenced by immunoSEQ multiplex PCR; TCRdb stores in-frame clones only, minus some. The table shows 1.6 million or so clones, with roughly 95% occurring only once. Sequencing used naive CD4+ T cells sorted from blood. This sample's subset: CD45RA+ positively selected. The receptors were gathered from a young man in good health.

The chain couples TRBV28 to TRBJ1-5; D uncertain. Germline V gene data show CDR1 as MDHEN and CDR2 as SYDVKM. The CDR3 runs to 13 residues. The V end was cut by 7 bases, the J end by 6 bases, with 13 bases between. The CDR3 DNA is TGTGCCAGCACCCTCCGAGTGAGTCAGCCCCAGCATTTT. Protein sequence: CASTLRVSQPQHF.

CDR3 in DNA: TGTGCCAGCAGCTTGGTAGTTGGGTTGACGGCCGGGGAGCTGTTTTTT. The encoded protein is CASSLVVGLTAGELFF. J is TRBJ2-2 and V is TRBV5-6; unclear D gene. The CDR3 has 16 amino acids. V lost 0 bases and J lost 6, with 15 bases in between. CDR1 is SGHDT and CDR2 is YYEEEE in the germline V gene.

The CDR3, as DNA: TGTGCCAGCAAAACCGGGACCGATACTGAAGCTTTCTTT. Protein sequence: CASKTGTDTEAFF. The chain employs TRBV7-3 and TRBJ1-1; a weak D match, TRBD1 (5 bases). The CDR3 is made up of 13 amino acids. The ends were cut back, 7 bases at V and 5 bases at J, with 14 bases in the middle. The germline CDR1 and CDR2 sequences are SGHTA and FQGTGA.

Details on this clone: This sample includes further DNA sequences coding for the same CDR3. The chain is built from TRBV5-4 and TRBJ2-3, with D uncertain. The V and J ends lost 4 bases and 0 bases respectively, with 6 bases between them. This CDR3 comprises 13 residues. Germline V gene data show CDR1 as SGHNT and CDR2 as YYREEE (reference sequence). The CDR3 DNA reads TGTGCCAGCAGCCCCACTAGCACAGATACGCAGTATTTT. This sequence encodes CASSPTSTDTQYF.

V usage is TRBV7-3 and J usage is TRBJ2-1; 10 positions agree with TRBD2. V gave up 9 bases and J gave up 13 bases; unmatched junction bases: 9. CDR3 length equals 12 residues. Germline V lookup: CDR1 SGHTA, CDR2 FQGTGA. The CDR3 loop reads CARSSGSLPQFF. DNA for the CDR3: TGTGCCAGATCTAGCGGGAGCCTCCCCCAGTTCTTC. Drawing the rest from reference TRBV7-3 and TRBJ2-1, the complete variable domain is GAGVSQTPSNKVTEKGKYVELRCDPISGHTALYWYRQSLGQGPEFLIYFQGTGAADDSGLPNDRFFAVRPEGSVSTLKIQRTERGDSAVYLCARSSGSLPQFFGPGTRLTVL.

This sequence joins TRBV10-3 and TRBJ1-2, with a weak D call TRBD1 (5 bases). The CDR3 consists of 13 residues. Germline V gives CDR1 ENHRY, CDR2 SYGVKD. The V and J ends lost 8 bases and 3 bases respectively, with 13 bases between them. CDR3 sequence: CAIGSAGHYGYTF. CDR3 nucleotide sequence: TGTGCCATCGGGTCAGCAGGGCACTATGGCTACACCTTC.

About this clone itself: The sample contains more than one DNA sequence encoding this CDR3. The V gene is TRBV15, the J gene TRBJ1-3, with TRBD1 as a possible D gene (5 bases). Trimming removed 3 bases at V and 0 bases at J, with 9 bases between. From germline, CDR1 is LNHNV and CDR2 YYDKDF (reference sequence). This CDR3 has 15 amino acids. In DNA form, the CDR3 reads TGTGCCACCAGCAGGTCGACAGCCTCTGGAAACACCATATATTTT. This gives the protein CATSRSTASGNTIYF.

The gene calls are TRBV29-1 and TRBJ2-6; D may be TRBD2 (5 bases). The CDR3 has 14 residues. V was cut by 4 bases and J by 8 bases, with 15 bases left in between. Germline loops: CDR1 SQVTM, CDR2 ANQGSEA. The chain's CDR3 is CSVGTAGLTNVLTF. Here the CDR3 DNA reads TGCAGCGTTGGGACGGCCGGACTGACCAACGTCCTGACTTTC.

The rearrangement uses TRBV18 and TRBJ2-6, with D uncertain. The CDR3 contains 15 residues. V was pared by 3 bases and J by 1 base, with 7 bases between. CDR1 and CDR2 from the germline V gene are KGHSH and LQKENI. The CDR3 is CASSPGPSGANVLTF. The DNA of the CDR3 is TGTGCCAGCTCACCTGGGCCGTCTGGGGCCAACGTCCTGACTTTC. Filled out from reference TRBV18 and TRBJ2-6, the complete variable domain reads NAGVMQNPRHLVRRRGQEARLRCSPMKGHSHVYWYRQLPEEGLKFMVYLQKENIIDESGMPKERFSAEFPKEGPSILRIQQVVRGDSAAYFCASSPGPSGANVLTFGAGSRLTVL.

The gene calls are TRBV7-9 and TRBJ2-4; possibly TRBD1 for D (5 bases). The CDR3 length is 13 residues. V gave up 1 base and J gave up 6 bases, with 7 bases separating them. The germline CDR1 and CDR2 sequences are SEHNR and FQNEAQ (reference sequence). The DNA for the CDR3 is TGTGCCAGCAGCTTAGGACAGAGAAACATTCAGTACTTC. Translated, it gives CASSLGQRNIQYF. Based on the CDR3 plus reference TRBV7-9 and TRBJ2-4, the full variable domain is DTGVSQNPRHKITKRGQNVTFRCDPISEHNRLYWYRQTLGQGPEFLTYFQNEAQLEKSRLLSDRFSAERPKGSFSTLEIQRTEQGDSAMYLCASSLGQRNIQYFGAGTRLSVL.

This sequence joins TRBV4-1 and TRBJ1-1; D not certain. CDR3 size: 13 residues. Trimming shortened V by 1 base and J by 11 bases, and 14 bases separated the two germline ends. Germline V lookup: CDR1 MGHRA, CDR2 YSYEKL. The CDR3 nucleotides read TGCGCCAGCAGCCAAGGACCATTGGTGATGGCTTTCTTT. It codes for CASSQGPLVMAFF.

CDR3 region: CASSLSRSGRAPGLDTQYF. CDR3 in DNA: TGCGCCAGCAGCTTGTCAAGGAGCGGGAGGGCCCCCGGGTTAGATACGCAGTATTTT. This chain connects TRBV5-1 to TRBJ2-3, with 10 bases lining up with TRBD2. Per germline, CDR1 SGHRS and CDR2 YFSETQ. V was clipped by 1 base and J by 5 bases; unmatched bases: 16. CDR3 length equals 19 residues.

The rearrangement joins TRBV5-5 to TRBJ2-1; possibly TRBD1 for D (5 bases). The CDR3 has 15 residues. Germline CDR1 reads SGHKS; CDR2 reads YYEKEE (reference sequence). V lost 4 bases, J lost 4 bases, and 15 bases lay in between. CDR3 amino acids: CASSTRTSVYNEQFF. The CDR3 DNA reads TGTGCCAGCAGCACAAGGACATCCGTGTACAATGAGCAGTTCTTC.

The rearrangement uses TRBV10-2 and TRBJ2-3; no firm D call. Trimming removed 2 bases at V and 1 base at J, with 13 bases between. The CDR3 spans 16 residues. In germline, CDR1 is WSHSY, CDR2 SAAADI. CDR3 DNA: TGCGCCAGCAGTGAGGCTTACAGCGTTGGCACAGATACGCAGTATTTT. Its protein is CASSEAYSVGTDTQYF.

The CDR3 nucleotides read TGTGCCAGCTCACCTCCGACAGGACTCGTCTACGAGCAGTACTTC. Translated: CASSPPTGLVYEQYF. The gene calls are TRBV18 and TRBJ2-7, with D perhaps TRBD1 (6 bases). The CDR3 sequence is 15 residues long. The germline V gene encodes CDR1 KGHSH and CDR2 LQKENI. Trimming removed 3 bases from V and 3 bases from J, with 15 bases in between. Supplemented by reference TRBV18 and TRBJ2-7, the full variable domain reads NAGVMQNPRHLVRRRGQEARLRCSPMKGHSHVYWYRQLPEEGLKFMVYLQKENIIDESGMPKERFSAEFPKEGPSILRIQQVVRGDSAAYFCASSPPTGLVYEQYFGPGTRLTVT.

In DNA, the CDR3 is TGTGCCAGCAGTTACCCAGGGCCGGGACATTCCTACGAGCAGTACTTC. Amino acids: CASSYPGPGHSYEQYF. The rearrangement uses TRBV6-5 and TRBJ2-7; a weak D match, TRBD1 (6 bases). V was shortened by 2 bases and J by 1 base, with 15 bases between the two germline ends. Per germline, CDR1 MNHEY and CDR2 SVGAGI. This CDR3 spans 16 amino acids.

The rearrangement joins TRBV7-6 to TRBJ2-7; D uncertain. From germline, CDR1 is SGHVS and CDR2 FNYEAQ. V lost 4 bases, J lost 11 bases, and 3 bases lay in between. The CDR3 loop spans 8 amino acids. Written as DNA, the CDR3 is TGTGCCAGCAGCTCAGAGTACTTC. It translates to CASSSEYF.

The rearrangement uses TRBV7-8 and TRBJ2-1; D is unresolved. The CDR3 length is 13 residues. CDR1 and CDR2 (germline): SGHVS, FQNEAQ. Trimming removed 4 bases from V and 0 bases from J, with 4 bases in between. The CDR3: CASSSNSYNEQFF. Here the CDR3 DNA reads TGTGCCAGCAGCTCAAACTCCTACAATGAGCAGTTCTTC.

This chain uses TRBV23-1 with TRBJ2-3; D is unresolved. TRBV23-1 is given ORF status, its function remaining uncertain. The CDR3 is made up of 18 amino acids. V was trimmed by 2 bases and J by 2 bases, leaving 20 bases between them. CDR3 residues: CASSQSLIDPNHTDTQYF. CDR3 nucleotides: TGCGCCAGCAGTCAAAGTCTCATTGACCCTAACCACACAGATACGCAGTATTTT.

The rearrangement uses TRBV18 and TRBJ2-1, with D possibly being TRBD2 (5 bases). This CDR3 region has 14 residues. V was cut by 3 bases and J by 8 bases, with 14 bases left in between. Germline V gene sequence: CDR1 KGHSH, CDR2 LQKENI. The CDR3 protein is CASSPRRVVDEQFF. As DNA, the CDR3 is TGTGCCAGCTCACCCCGGCGGGTCGTCGATGAGCAGTTCTTC.

This chain links TRBV4-3 with TRBJ2-7; 7 bases map to TRBD2. Germline V gene data show CDR1 as LGHNA and CDR2 as YSLEER. The junction had 15 bases not matched to a gene; V was cut back by 1 base and J by 3 bases. This CDR3 has 18 residues. The CDR3 region has the DNA TGCGCCAGCAGCCAAGTGCCCACCTCTAGCGGCAGCCTCTACGAGCAGTACTTC. Amino acid sequence: CASSQVPTSSGSLYEQYF.

The chain couples TRBV27 to TRBJ2-4; unclear D gene. The germline V gene has CDR1 MNHEY and CDR2 SMNVEV (reference sequence). The CDR3 loop spans 15 amino acids. The V and J ends lost 2 bases and 2 bases respectively, with 10 bases between them. CDR3 in DNA: TGTGCCAGCAGTTTAGCCGGTGCGTCCAAAAACATTCAGTACTTC. Its protein product is CASSLAGASKNIQYF.

The chain has TRBV7-9 and TRBJ2-5; D may be TRBD1 (5 bases). The CDR3 totals 15 residues. Trimming pared 0 bases from V and 4 bases from J, leaving 12 bases between. Germline assignment: CDR1 SEHNR and CDR2 FQNEAQ (reference sequence). The CDR3 region has the DNA TGTGCCAGCAGCTTAGCGCGGCAGGGTGGAGAGACCCAGTACTTC. Translation gives CASSLARQGGETQYF.

The chain is built from TRBV5-1 and TRBJ2-5; D may correspond to TRBD1 or TRBD2 (6 bases each). Germline V gene lookup returns CDR1 SGHRS and CDR2 YFSETQ. Deletions cut 1 base from V and 5 bases from J, with 12 bases between. The CDR3 is 14 residues long. The CDR3 here is CASSLFGGEETQYF. The CDR3 DNA sequence: TGCGCCAGCAGCTTGTTCGGGGGCGAGGAGACCCAGTACTTC.

The chain employs TRBV6-5 and TRBJ1-4; D is unresolved. This CDR3 has 14 residues. Germline V gives CDR1 MNHEY, CDR2 SVGAGI. Trimming took 4 bases from V and 10 from J, leaving 16 bases between them. The CDR3 nucleotides read TGTGCCAGCAGTTCCCGGGCCAGAGAAGGAAAACTGTTTTTT. It encodes CASSSRAREGKLFF.

This chain connects TRBV2 to TRBJ2-7; TRBD1 is a possible D gene (6 bases). Trimming left V 8 bases short and J 6 bases short, with 17 bases between. From germline, CDR1 is SNHLY and CDR2 FYNNEI. This CDR3 spans 13 amino acids. CDR3 sequence (DNA): TGTGCCAGCTCAAACGACAGGTTTGCCGAGCAGTACTTC. The encoded protein is CASSNDRFAEQYF.

The V call is TRBV19, the J call TRBJ2-2, with 10 bases identical to TRBD1. This CDR3 is built from 16 residues. J was trimmed by 0 bases and V by 7 bases; bases with no gene match: 5. Germline-derived CDR1 and CDR2 are LNHDA and SQIVND (reference sequence). The CDR3 bases are TGTGCCAGTACCATTGGGACAGGGGCGAACACCGGGGAGCTGTTTTTT. Translating gives CASTIGTGANTGELFF.